These T cell receptor beta chains were read from a single sample in a study of blood T cell repertoires in COVID-19. Here immunoSEQ multiplex PCR was the method, and the copy in TCRdb shows in-frame clones only, minus some. This table has approximately 26,000 clones, over 75% appearing once. Sequencing was done on a sample of peripheral blood. Receptors originate from a human donor in a cohort sampled during active COVID-19. The donor label of this sample is uncertain. The conserved cysteine and the conserved F or W are not part of the CDR3 here. D genes are given only for firm matches.

j_call v_call cdr3_length d_call cdr3_aa
TRBJ1-5 TRBV30 12 NA AWSVWGVNQPQH
TRBJ2-7 TRBV18 13 TRBD1 ASSIAGQGSYEQY
TRBJ2-5 TRBV6-5 13 TRBD2 ASRKIAGAGETQY
TRBJ2-1 TRBV2 13 TRBD2 ASSEFLAGGTEQF
TRBJ2-4 TRBV19 16 NA ASSPRGPTTKHSNIQY
TRBJ2-3 TRBV28 13 NA ASTLSVGDTDTQY
TRBJ2-5 TRBV7-2 14 TRBD2 ASSVRLAGRKETQY
TRBJ2-1 TRBV9 11 NA ASSVGPFNEQF
TRBJ1-6 TRBV11-2 15 NA ASSLQGSSSYNSPLH
TRBJ1-2 TRBV11-2 11 NA ASSHDRSRPYT
TRBJ1-4 TRBV7-2 13 NA ASSTERGTGEKLF
TRBJ2-5 TRBV5-1 11 NA ASTRSRAETQY
TRBJ2-7 TRBV10-3 10 NA AISEGRYEQY
TRBJ1-2 TRBV7-2 12 NA ASSLDSGVGGYT
TRBJ2-5 TRBV27 13 TRBD1 ASSFSGTGLETQY
TRBJ1-1 TRBV12-3/TRBV12-4 11 NA ASSNTVNTEAF
TRBJ2-7 TRBV4-2 15 NA ASSQEVQASLGYEQY
TRBJ2-7 TRBV4-3 13 TRBD1 ASSQTGGAPYEQY
TRBJ1-2 TRBV4-1 14 TRBD1 ASSQAPGQTNYGYT
TRBJ2-7 TRBV4-2 12 TRBD1 ASSSPDRAGEQY
TRBJ1-2 TRBV5-4 15 TRBD1 ASSQDRGGSPENGYT
TRBJ1-5 TRBV6-2/TRBV6-3 15 NA ASSRLIQQVGGQPQH
TRBJ1-1 TRBV28 10 NA ASRSSRSEAF
TRBJ1-4 TRBV4-3 12 NA ASSQDPQIQKLF
TRBJ2-3 TRBV5-1 12 TRBD2 ASNAGGPADTQY
TRBJ1-2 TRBV20-1 11 NA SASFSGDRGYT
TRBJ2-5 TRBV3-1/TRBV3-2 13 NA ASSQASRGAETQY
TRBJ2-7 TRBV30 10 NA AWSTSSYEQY